Only one count was recorded for the clone carrying this T cell receptor (beta chain). This sample is part of a study of blood T cell repertoires in COVID-19. Authors' analysis steps: Reference gene primer amplification yielded estimated nucleated cell counts. Sequencing used immunoSEQ multiplex PCR; TCRdb keeps in-frame clones, though not all of them. For V, J and clone size, that table is used; D and trimming come from the DNA. The table shows 30,000 to 35,000 clones, with around nine tenths occurring only once. CDR3 length equals 14 residues. In germline, CDR1 is MNHEY, CDR2 SMNVEV (reference sequence). V shed 6 bases and J 5 bases; nucleotides not matched to a gene: 3.

J is TRBJ2-1 and V is TRBV27; TRBD2 matches 11 bases. This TCR derives from a man between 65 and 80 years old with acute or convalescent COVID-19. Sequencing input: peripheral blood. The CDR3 region is CASRIAGGNNEQFF. As DNA, the CDR3 is TGTGCCAGCAGAATAGCGGGAGGGAACAATGAGCAGTTCTTC.